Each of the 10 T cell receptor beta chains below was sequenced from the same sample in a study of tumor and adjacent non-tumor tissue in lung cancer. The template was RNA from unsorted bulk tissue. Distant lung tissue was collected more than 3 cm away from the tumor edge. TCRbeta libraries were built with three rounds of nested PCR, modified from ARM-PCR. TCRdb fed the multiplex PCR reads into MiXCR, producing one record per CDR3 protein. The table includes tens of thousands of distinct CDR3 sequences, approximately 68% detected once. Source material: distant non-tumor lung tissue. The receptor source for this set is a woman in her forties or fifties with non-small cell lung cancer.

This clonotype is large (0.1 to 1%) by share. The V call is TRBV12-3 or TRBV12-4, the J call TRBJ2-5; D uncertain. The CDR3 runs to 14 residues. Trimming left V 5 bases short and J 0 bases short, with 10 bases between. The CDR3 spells CASSGDTNQETQYF. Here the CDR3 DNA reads TGTGCCAGCAGTGGGGATACCAACCAAGAGACCCAGTACTTC.

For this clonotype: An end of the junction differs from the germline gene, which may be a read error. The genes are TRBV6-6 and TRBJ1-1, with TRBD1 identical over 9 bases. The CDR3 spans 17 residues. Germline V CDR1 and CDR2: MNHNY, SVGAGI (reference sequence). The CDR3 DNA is TGTGTCAGCATTGCCGTGGTTACAGGGGGCTTTGCGACTAAAGCTTTCTTT. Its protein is CVSIAVVTGGFATKAFF.

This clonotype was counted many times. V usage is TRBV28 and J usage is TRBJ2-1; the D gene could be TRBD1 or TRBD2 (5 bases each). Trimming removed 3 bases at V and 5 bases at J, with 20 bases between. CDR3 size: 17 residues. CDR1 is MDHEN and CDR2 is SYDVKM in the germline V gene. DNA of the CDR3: TGTGCCAGCAGTTTGTTCAGAGGGGCAGGGAAGAACAATGAGCAGTTCTTC. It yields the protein CASSLFRGAGKNNEQFF.

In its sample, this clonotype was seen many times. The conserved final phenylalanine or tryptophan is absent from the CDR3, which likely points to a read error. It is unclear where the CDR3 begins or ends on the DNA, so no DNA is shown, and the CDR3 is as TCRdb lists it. The chain's CDR3 is CSAREGQLSV. V gene TRBV20-1 combines with J gene TRBJ2-3; the D segment call TRBD1 is taken from the table without a DNA check. CDR1 DFQATT and CDR2 SNEGSKA come from the germline V gene (reference sequence). Inclusive of both ends, the CDR3 amounts to 10 amino acids.

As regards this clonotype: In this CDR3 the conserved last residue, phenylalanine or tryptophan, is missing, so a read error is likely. CDR3 nucleotide sequence: TGCAGTACTAACGGACAGGACCCGATCTCTGGGGCCAACGTCCTGACTTTG. Amino acid sequence: CSTNGQDPISGANVLTL. The genes are TRBV20-1 and TRBJ2-6, with 7 bases that match TRBD1. Germline assignment: CDR1 DFQATT and CDR2 SNEGSKA (reference sequence). Unmatched junction bases numbered 13, after V lost 8 bases and J lost 0 bases. The CDR3 extends over 17 amino acids.

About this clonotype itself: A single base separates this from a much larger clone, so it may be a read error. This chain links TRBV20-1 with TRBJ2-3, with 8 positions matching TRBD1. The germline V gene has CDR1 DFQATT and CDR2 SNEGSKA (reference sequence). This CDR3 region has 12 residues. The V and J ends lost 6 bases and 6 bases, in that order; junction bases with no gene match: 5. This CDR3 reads CSAPGGADTQYF. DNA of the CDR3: TGCAGTGCCCCAGGGGGCGCGGATACGCAGTATTTT.

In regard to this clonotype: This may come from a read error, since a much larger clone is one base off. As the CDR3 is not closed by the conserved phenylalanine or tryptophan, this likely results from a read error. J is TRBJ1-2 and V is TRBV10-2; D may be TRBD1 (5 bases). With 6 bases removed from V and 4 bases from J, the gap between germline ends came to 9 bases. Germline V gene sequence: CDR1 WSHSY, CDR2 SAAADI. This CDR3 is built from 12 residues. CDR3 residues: CASSLDSYGYTL. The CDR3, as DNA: TGCGCCAGCAGCCTTGACAGCTATGGCTACACCTTG.

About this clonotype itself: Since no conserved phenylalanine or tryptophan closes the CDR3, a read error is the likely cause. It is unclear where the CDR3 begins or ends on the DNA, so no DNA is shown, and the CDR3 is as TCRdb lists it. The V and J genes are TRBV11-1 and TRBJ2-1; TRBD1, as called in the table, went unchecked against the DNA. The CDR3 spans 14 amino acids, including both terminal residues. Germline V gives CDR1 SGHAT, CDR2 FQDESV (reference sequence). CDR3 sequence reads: CPSSLAVGQDEPFY.

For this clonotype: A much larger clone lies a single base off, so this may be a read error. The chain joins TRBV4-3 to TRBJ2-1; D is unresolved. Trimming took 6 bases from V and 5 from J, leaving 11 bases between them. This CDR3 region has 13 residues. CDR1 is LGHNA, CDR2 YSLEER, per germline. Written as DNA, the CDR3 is TGCGCCAGCAGTCACTCATGCCACAATGAGCAGTTCTTC. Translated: CASSHSCHNEQFF.

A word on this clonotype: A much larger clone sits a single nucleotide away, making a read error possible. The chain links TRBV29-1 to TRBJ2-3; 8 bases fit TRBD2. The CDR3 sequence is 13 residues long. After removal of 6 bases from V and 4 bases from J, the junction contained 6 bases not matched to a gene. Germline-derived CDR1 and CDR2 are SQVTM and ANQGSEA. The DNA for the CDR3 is TGCAGCGTGGGACTAGGGGGAGCAGATACGCAGTATTTT. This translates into CSVGLGGADTQYF.